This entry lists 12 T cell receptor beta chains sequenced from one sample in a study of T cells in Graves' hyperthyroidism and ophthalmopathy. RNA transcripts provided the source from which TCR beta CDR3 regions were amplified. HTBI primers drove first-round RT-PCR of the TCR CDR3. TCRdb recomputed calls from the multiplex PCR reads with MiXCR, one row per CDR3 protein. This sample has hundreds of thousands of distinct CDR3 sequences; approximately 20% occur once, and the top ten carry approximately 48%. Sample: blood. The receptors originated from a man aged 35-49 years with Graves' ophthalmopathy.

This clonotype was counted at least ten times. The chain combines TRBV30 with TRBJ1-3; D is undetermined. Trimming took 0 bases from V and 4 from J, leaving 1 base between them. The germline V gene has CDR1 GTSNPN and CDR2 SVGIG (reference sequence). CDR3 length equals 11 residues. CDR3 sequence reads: CAWSVGNTIYF. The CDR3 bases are TGTGCCTGGAGTGTAGGAAACACCATATATTTT. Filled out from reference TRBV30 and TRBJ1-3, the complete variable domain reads SQTIHQWPATLVQPVGSPLSLECTVEGTSNPNLYWYRQAAGRGLQLLFYSVGIGQISSEVPQNLSASRPQDRQFILSSKKLLLSDSGFYLCAWSVGNTIYFGEGSWLTVV.

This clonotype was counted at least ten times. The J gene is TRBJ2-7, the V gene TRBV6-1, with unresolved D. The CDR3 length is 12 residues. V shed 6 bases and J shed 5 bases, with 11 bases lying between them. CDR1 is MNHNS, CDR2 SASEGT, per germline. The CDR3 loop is CASRRAMDEQYF. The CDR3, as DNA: TGTGCCAGCAGACGGGCTATGGACGAGCAGTACTTC.

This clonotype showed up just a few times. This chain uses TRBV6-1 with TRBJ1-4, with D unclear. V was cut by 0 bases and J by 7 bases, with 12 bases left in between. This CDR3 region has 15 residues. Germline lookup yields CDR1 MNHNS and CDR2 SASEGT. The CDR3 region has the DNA TGTGCCAGCAGTGAAGCTCCCAGCTTAGGTGAAAAACTGTTTTTT. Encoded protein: CASSEAPSLGEKLFF.

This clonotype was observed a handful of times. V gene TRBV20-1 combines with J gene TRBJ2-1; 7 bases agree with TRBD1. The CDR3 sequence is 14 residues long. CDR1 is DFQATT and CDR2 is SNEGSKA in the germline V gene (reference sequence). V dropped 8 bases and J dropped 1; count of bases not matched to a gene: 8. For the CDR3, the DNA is TGCAGTACGGACGGGACAGTTTCCTACAATGAGCAGTTCTTC. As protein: CSTDGTVSYNEQFF.

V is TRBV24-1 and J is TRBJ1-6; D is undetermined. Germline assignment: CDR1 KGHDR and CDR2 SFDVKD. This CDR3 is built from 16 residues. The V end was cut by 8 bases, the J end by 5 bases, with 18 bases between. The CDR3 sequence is CATTGYLQGNNSPLHF. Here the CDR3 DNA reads TGTGCCACCACCGGGTACCTGCAAGGAAATAATTCACCCCTCCACTTT.

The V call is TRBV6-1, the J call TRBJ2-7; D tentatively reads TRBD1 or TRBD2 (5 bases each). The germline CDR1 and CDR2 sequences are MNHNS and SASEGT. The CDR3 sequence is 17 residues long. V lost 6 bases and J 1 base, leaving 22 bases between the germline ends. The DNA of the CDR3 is TGTGCCAGCAGGCCGGGGACGGCGATTTGGGGGTCCTACGAGCAGTACTTC. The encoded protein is CASRPGTAIWGSYEQYF.

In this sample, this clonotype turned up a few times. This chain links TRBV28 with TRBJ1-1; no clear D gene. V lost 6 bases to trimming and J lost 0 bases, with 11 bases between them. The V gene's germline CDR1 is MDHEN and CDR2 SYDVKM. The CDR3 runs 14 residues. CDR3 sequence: CASRRHLLNTEAFF. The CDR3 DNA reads TGTGCCAGCAGACGACACCTACTGAACACTGAAGCTTTCTTT.

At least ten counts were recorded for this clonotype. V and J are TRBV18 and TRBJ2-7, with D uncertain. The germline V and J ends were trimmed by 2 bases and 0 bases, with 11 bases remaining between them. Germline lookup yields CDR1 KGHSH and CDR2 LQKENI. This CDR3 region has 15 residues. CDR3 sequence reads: CASSPSGYSSYEQYF. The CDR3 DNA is TGTGCCAGCTCACCATCCGGTTACAGCTCCTACGAGCAGTACTTC.

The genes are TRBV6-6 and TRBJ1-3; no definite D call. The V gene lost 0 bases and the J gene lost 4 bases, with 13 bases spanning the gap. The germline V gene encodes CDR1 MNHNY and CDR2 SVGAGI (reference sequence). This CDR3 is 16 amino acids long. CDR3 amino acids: CASSYSKTGLGNTIYF. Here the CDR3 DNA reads TGTGCCAGCAGTTACTCCAAAACGGGATTAGGAAACACCATATATTTT.

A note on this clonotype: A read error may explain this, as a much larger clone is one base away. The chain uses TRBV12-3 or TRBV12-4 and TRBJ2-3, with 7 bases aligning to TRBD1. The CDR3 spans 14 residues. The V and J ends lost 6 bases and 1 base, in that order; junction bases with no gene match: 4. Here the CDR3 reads CASRPGTGTDTQYF. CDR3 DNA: TGTGCCAGCAGGCCGGGGACAGGCACAGATACGCAGTATTTT.

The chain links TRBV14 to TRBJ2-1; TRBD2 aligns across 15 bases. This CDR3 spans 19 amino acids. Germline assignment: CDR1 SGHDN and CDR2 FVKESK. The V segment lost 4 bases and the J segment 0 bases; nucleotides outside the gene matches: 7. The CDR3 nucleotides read TGTGCCAGCAGCCCAGGACTAGCGGGAGGGTCGCTCTCCTACAATGAGCAGTTCTTC. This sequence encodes CASSPGLAGGSLSYNEQFF.

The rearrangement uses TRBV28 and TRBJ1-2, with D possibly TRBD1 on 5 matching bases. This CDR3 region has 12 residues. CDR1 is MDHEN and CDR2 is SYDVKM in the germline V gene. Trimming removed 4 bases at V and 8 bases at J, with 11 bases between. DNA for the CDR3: TGTGCCAGCAGTTCGACAGTGGGAGGCTACACCTTC. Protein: CASSSTVGGYTF.